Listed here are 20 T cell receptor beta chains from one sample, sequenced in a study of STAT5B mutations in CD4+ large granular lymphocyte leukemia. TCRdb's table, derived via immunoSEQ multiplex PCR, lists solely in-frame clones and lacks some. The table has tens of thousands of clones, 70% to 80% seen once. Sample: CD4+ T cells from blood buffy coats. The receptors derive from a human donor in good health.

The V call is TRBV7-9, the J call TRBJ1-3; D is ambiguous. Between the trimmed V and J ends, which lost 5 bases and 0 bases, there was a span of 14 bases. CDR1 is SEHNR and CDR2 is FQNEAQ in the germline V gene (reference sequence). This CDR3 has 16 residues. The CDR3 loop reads CASSPLDGLSGNTIYF. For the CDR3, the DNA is TGTGCCAGCAGCCCGCTGGACGGACTCTCTGGAAACACCATATATTTT. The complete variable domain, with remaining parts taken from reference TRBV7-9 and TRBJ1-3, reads DTGVSQNPRHKITKRGQNVTFRCDPISEHNRLYWYRQTLGQGPEFLTYFQNEAQLEKSRLLSDRFSAERPKGSFSTLEIQRTEQGDSAMYLCASSPLDGLSGNTIYFGEGSWLTVV.

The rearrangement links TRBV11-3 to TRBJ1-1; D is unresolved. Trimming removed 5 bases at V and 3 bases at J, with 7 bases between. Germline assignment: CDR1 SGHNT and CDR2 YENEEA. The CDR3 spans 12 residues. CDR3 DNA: TGTGCCAGCAGCATCCGGGACACTGAAGCTTTCTTT. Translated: CASSIRDTEAFF.

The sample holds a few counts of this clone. This chain's CDR3 is CASSQQSAGTEAFF. CDR3 DNA sequence: TGTGCCAGCAGCCAACAAAGCGCGGGGACTGAAGCTTTCTTT. V gene TRBV4-2 combines with J gene TRBJ1-1; no firm D call. In germline, CDR1 is LGHNA, CDR2 YNFKEQ. V was pared by 2 bases and J by 5 bases, with 12 bases between. The CDR3 totals 14 residues.

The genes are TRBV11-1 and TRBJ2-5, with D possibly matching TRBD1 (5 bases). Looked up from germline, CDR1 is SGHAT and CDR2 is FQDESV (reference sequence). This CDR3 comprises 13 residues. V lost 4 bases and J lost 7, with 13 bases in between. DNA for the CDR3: TGTGCCAGCAGCTCCGACAGTCCGTGGACCCAGTACTTC. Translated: CASSSDSPWTQYF. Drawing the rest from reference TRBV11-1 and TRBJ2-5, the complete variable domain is EAEVAQSPRYKITEKSQAVAFWCDPISGHATLYWYRQILGQGPELLVQFQDESVVDDSQLPKDRFSAERLKGVDSTLKIQPAELGDSAMYLCASSSDSPWTQYFGPGTRLLVL.

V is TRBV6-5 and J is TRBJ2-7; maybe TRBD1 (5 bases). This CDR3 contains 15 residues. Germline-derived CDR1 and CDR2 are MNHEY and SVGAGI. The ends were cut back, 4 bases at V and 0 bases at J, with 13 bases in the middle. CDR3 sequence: CASSSPNQGSYEQYF. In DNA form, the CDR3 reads TGTGCCAGCAGTTCACCTAATCAGGGCTCCTACGAGCAGTACTTC.

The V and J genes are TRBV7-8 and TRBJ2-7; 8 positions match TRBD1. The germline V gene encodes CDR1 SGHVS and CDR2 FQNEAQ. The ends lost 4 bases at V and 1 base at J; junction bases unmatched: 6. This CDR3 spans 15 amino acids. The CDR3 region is CASSSPGTGSYEQYF. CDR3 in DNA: TGTGCCAGCAGCTCCCCCGGGACAGGTTCCTACGAGCAGTACTTC. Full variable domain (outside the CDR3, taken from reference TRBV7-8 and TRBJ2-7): GAGVSQSPRYKVAKRGQDVALRCDPISGHVSLFWYQQALGQGPEFLTYFQNEAQLDKSGLPSDRFFAERPEGSVSTLKIQRTQQEDSAVYLCASSSPGTGSYEQYFGPGTRLTVT.

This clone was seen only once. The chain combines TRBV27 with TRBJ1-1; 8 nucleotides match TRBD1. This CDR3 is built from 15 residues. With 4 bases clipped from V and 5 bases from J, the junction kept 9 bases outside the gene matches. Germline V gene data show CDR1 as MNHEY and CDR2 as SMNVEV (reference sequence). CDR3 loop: CASSSGGAGDTEAFF. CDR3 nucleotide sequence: TGTGCCAGCAGTTCAGGGGGCGCGGGAGATACTGAAGCTTTCTTT.

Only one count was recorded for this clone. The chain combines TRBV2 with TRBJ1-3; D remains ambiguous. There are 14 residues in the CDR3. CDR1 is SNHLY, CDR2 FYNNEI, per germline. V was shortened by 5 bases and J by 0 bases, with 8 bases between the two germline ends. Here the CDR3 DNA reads TGTGCCAGCAGTCAAAAGGGCTCTGGAAACACCATATATTTT. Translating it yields CASSQKGSGNTIYF.

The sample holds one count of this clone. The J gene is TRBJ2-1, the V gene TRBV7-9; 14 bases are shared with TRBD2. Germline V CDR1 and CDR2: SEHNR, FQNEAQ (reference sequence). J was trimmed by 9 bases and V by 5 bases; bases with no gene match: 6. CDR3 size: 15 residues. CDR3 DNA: TGTGCCAGCAGCCCGGGACTAGCGGGAGATAGTGAGCAGTTCTTC. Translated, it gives CASSPGLAGDSEQFF.

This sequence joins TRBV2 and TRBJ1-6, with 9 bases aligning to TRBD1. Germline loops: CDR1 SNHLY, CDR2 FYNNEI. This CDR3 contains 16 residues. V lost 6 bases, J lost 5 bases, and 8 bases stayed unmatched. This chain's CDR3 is CASREQGALNNSPLHF. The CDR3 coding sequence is TGTGCCAGCAGGGAACAGGGGGCTTTGAATAATTCACCCCTCCACTTT.

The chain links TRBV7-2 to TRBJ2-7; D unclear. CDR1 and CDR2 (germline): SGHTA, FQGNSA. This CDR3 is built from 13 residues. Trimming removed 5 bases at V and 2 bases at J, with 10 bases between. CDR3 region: CASSTVFPYEQYF. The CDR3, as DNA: TGTGCCAGCAGCACCGTCTTTCCCTACGAGCAGTACTTC.

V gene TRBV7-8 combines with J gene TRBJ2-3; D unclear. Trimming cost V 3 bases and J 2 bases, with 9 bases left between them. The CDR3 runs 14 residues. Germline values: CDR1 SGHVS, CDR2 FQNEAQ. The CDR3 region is CASSLVENTDTQYF. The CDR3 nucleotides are TGTGCCAGCAGCTTGGTTGAGAACACAGATACGCAGTATTTT.

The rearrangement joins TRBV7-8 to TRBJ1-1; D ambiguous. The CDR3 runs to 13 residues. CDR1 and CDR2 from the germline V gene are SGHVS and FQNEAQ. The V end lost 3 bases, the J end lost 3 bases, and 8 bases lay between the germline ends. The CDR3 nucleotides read TGTGCCAGCAGCTTTGGGGTGGACACTGAAGCTTTCTTT. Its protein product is CASSFGVDTEAFF.

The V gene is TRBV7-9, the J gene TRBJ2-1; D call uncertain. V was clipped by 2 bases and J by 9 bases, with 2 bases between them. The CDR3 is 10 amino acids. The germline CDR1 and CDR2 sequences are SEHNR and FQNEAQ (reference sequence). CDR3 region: CASSLTEQFF. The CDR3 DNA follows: TGTGCCAGCAGCTTAACTGAGCAGTTCTTC. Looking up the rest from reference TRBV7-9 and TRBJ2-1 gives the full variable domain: DTGVSQNPRHKITKRGQNVTFRCDPISEHNRLYWYRQTLGQGPEFLTYFQNEAQLEKSRLLSDRFSAERPKGSFSTLEIQRTEQGDSAMYLCASSLTEQFFGPGTRLTVL.

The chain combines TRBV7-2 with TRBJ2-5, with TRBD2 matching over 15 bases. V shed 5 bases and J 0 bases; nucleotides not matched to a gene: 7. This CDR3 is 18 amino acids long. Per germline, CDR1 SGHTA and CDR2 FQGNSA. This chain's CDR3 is CASSPGLAGGNYQETQYF. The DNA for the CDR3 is TGTGCCAGCAGCCCAGGACTAGCGGGAGGGAATTACCAAGAGACCCAGTACTTC. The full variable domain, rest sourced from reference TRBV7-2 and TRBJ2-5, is GAGVSQSPSNKVTEKGKDVELRCDPISGHTALYWYRQSLGQGLEFLIYFQGNSAPDKSGLPSDRFSAERTGGSVSTLTIQRTQQEDSAVYLCASSPGLAGGNYQETQYFGPGTRLLVL.

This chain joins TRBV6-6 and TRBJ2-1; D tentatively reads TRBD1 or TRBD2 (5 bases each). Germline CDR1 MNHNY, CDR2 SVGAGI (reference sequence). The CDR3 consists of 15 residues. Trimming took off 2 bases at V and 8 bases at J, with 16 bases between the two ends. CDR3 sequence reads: CASSYAPGPGYEQFF. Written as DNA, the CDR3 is TGTGCCAGCAGTTACGCGCCGGGACCAGGGTATGAGCAGTTCTTC.

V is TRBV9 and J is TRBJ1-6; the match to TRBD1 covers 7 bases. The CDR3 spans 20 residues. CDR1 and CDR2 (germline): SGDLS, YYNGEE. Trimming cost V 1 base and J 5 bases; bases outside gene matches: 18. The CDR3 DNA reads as TGTGCCAGCAGCGTAATGGTGACAGGGAACACTGGGAGAAATAATTCACCCCTCCACTTT. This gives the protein CASSVMVTGNTGRNNSPLHF.

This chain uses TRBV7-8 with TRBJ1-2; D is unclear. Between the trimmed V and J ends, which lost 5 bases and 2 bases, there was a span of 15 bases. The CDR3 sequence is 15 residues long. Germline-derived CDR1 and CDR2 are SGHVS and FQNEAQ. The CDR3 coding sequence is TGTGCCAGCAGCCCGCGTGTCATTAGGAACTATGGCTACACCTTC. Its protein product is CASSPRVIRNYGYTF.

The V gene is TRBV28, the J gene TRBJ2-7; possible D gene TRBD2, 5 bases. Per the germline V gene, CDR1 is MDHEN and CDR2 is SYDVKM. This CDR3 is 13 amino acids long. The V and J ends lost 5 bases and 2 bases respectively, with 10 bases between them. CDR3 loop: CASSGRVPYEQYF. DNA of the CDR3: TGTGCCAGCAGTGGGCGGGTCCCCTACGAGCAGTACTTC.

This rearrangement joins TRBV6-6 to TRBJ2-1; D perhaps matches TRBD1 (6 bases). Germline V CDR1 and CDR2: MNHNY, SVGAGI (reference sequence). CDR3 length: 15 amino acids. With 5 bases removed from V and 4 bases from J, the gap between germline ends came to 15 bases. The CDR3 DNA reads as TGTGCCAGCAGTCGGCAGGGGAGAGGGTACAATGAGCAGTTCTTC. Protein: CASSRQGRGYNEQFF.